This T cell receptor beta chain stems from a study of somatic mutations in cytotoxic T cells in rheumatoid arthritis. The germline V gene has CDR1 MNHEY and CDR2 SVGAGI. This CDR3 has 16 amino acids. The J segment lost 7 bases and the V segment lost 0 bases, leaving 8 bases of the junction unmatched. Repertoires were generated with immunoSEQ multiplex PCR, while TCRdb's copy carries only in-frame clones and drops some. This repertoire shows approximately 11,000 clones, 75% to 95% found once; its top ten account for about 15%. This TCR was recovered from a woman between 18 and 29 years old with rheumatoid arthritis. Sequences were obtained from CD8+ T cells sorted from blood. The rearrangement links TRBV6-5 to TRBJ2-2; 7 bases are shared with TRBD1. The CDR3 reads CASSYSVTGSVGELFF. The CDR3, as DNA: TGTGCCAGCAGTTACTCGGTGACAGGGAGTGTCGGGGAGCTGTTTTTT.